These 24 T cell receptor beta chains were all obtained from the same sample, sequenced in a study of blood T cell repertoires in COVID-19. Repertoires were generated with immunoSEQ multiplex PCR, while TCRdb's copy carries only in-frame clones and drops some. The sample records roughly 200,000 clones, 82% being singletons. The sample consisted of PBMCs or T cells enriched from blood (not recorded which). Receptors originate from a woman aged 55-70 years with acute COVID-19.

The chain combines TRBV7-2 with TRBJ1-1, with 7 bases identical to TRBD1. Per germline, CDR1 SGHTA and CDR2 FQGNSA. V trimming: 5 bases; J trimming: 8 bases; junction bases outside the gene matches: 11. The CDR3 is 14 residues long. This CDR3 reads CASSPDPGTVEAFF. The CDR3 DNA reads TGTGCCAGCAGCCCCGACCCCGGGACAGTCGAAGCTTTCTTT.

The rearrangement links TRBV4-3 to TRBJ2-1, with TRBD2 matching over 7 bases. This CDR3 has 15 amino acids. The germline V gene encodes CDR1 LGHNA and CDR2 YSLEER. The V and J ends lost 3 bases and 9 bases, in that order; junction bases with no gene match: 11. Here the CDR3 DNA reads TGCGCCAGCAGCCATGGCTGGCGGGAGATCAGTGAGCAGTTCTTC. Translation: CASSHGWREISEQFF.

The chain employs TRBV19 and TRBJ1-2; 10 positions match TRBD1. Trimming at V came to 6 bases and at J to 8 bases, leaving 9 bases not matched to a gene. Germline V gene sequence: CDR1 LNHDA, CDR2 SQIVND (reference sequence). The CDR3 covers 14 residues. The CDR3 protein is CASSPSGTGDGYTF. For the CDR3, the DNA is TGTGCCAGTAGCCCCTCCGGGACAGGGGACGGCTACACCTTC.

The J gene is TRBJ2-3, the V gene TRBV11-2, with a tentative D call TRBD2 (5 bases). The CDR3 length is 14 residues. The germline V gene has CDR1 SGHAT and CDR2 FQNNGV. Trimming removed 2 bases from V and 4 bases from J, with 10 bases in between. CDR3 sequence (DNA): TGTGCCAGCAGCTTACAAGGGAGCGCAGATACGCAGTATTTT. It is translated as CASSLQGSADTQYF.

This clone was detected once. The chain recombines TRBV27 with TRBJ1-4; D ambiguous. The V and J ends lost 1 base and 3 bases respectively, with 15 bases between them. CDR1 and CDR2 (germline): MNHEY, SMNVEV (reference sequence). The CDR3 runs 17 residues. The CDR3 loop reads CASSLFAVAEANEKLFF. DNA of the CDR3: TGTGCCAGCAGTTTATTCGCCGTGGCGGAAGCTAATGAAAAACTGTTTTTT.

The chain recombines TRBV7-2 with TRBJ1-2; TRBD1 matches 9 bases. Germline V gene lookup returns CDR1 SGHTA and CDR2 FQGNSA. This CDR3 has 15 residues. The V segment lost 5 bases and the J segment 4 bases; nucleotides outside the gene matches: 8. The CDR3 DNA is TGTGCCAGCAGCGCAGGGACAGGGAGACCCTATGGCTACACCTTC. This codes for CASSAGTGRPYGYTF.

This clone was picked up many times. V is TRBV5-8 and J is TRBJ1-1, with D possibly matching TRBD1 (5 bases). V lost 1 base and J lost 4, with 8 bases in between. The germline V gene has CDR1 SGHTS and CDR2 YDEGEE. The CDR3 covers 13 residues. CDR3 DNA sequence: TGTGCCAGCAGCTTGAGGGGTAGCACTGAAGCTTTCTTT. The encoded protein is CASSLRGSTEAFF.

The V gene is TRBV6-1, the J gene TRBJ1-2; D is uncertain. The V gene lost 3 bases and the J gene lost 4 bases, with 21 bases spanning the gap. This CDR3 has 17 residues. The V gene's germline CDR1 is MNHNS and CDR2 SASEGT. CDR3 DNA sequence: TGTGCCAGCAGTGATGAAGGAGCTCTAATCATTTTCTATGGCTACACCTTC. Its translation is CASSDEGALIIFYGYTF.

This chain links TRBV21-1 with TRBJ2-7; the table names TRBD2, a call not compared with the DNA. TRBV21-1 is marked as a pseudogene. This CDR3 is built from 17 residues. DNA of the CDR3: TGTGCCAGTTACGGGACTAGCGGGGGGCCGCCCTATTACGAGCAGTACGTC. Encoded protein: CASYGTSGGPPYYEQYV.

This clone has a single count. The chain links TRBV7-9 to TRBJ2-5, with D maybe TRBD1 (5 bases). CDR1 and CDR2 from the germline V gene are SEHNR and FQNEAQ (reference sequence). The length of the CDR3 is 13 residues. Trimming cost V 0 bases and J 4 bases, with 6 bases left between them. The CDR3 protein is CASSLAGRETQYF. DNA of the CDR3: TGTGCCAGCAGCTTAGCGGGGCGAGAGACCCAGTACTTC.

The CDR3 region is CASSPGTGNTQYF. Here the CDR3 DNA reads TGTGCCAGCTCACCAGGGACAGGCAATACGCAGTATTTT. The J gene is TRBJ2-3, the V gene TRBV18, with TRBD1 matching over 8 bases. V lost 2 bases to trimming and J lost 7 bases; unmatched junction nucleotides: 2. Germline V gene lookup returns CDR1 KGHSH and CDR2 LQKENI. There are 13 residues in the CDR3. Full variable domain (missing parts from reference TRBV18 and TRBJ2-3): NAGVMQNPRHLVRRRGQEARLRCSPMKGHSHVYWYRQLPEEGLKFMVYLQKENIIDESGMPKERFSAEFPKEGPSILRIQQVVRGDSAAYFCASSPGTGNTQYFGPGTRLTVL.

This clone was counted a single time. This chain uses TRBV24-1 with TRBJ1-2; 11 bases fit TRBD1. The CDR3 is made up of 14 amino acids. Trimming took 7 bases from V and 6 from J; bases not matched to a gene: 6. Germline V gives CDR1 KGHDR, CDR2 SFDVKD. This CDR3 reads CATSPDRGQDGYTF. The CDR3 region has the DNA TGTGCCACCAGCCCGGACAGGGGGCAAGATGGCTACACCTTC.

The rearrangement uses TRBV5-4 and TRBJ2-2, with a possible D match to TRBD2 (6 bases). The CDR3 contains 14 residues. Germline V gives CDR1 SGHNT, CDR2 YYREEE (reference sequence). V shed 5 bases and J shed 5 bases, with 13 bases lying between them. The CDR3 coding sequence is TGTGCCAGCAGACAATGGGGAGGAACCGGGGAGCTGTTTTTT. Residues: CASRQWGGTGELFF.

This clone was counted a single time. The rearrangement uses TRBV19 and TRBJ1-1; 9 positions agree with TRBD1. The CDR3 has 12 amino acids. The germline CDR1 and CDR2 sequences are LNHDA and SQIVND (reference sequence). V was pared by 6 bases and J by 5 bases, with 1 base of the junction left unmatched. Here the CDR3 reads CASRDRGTEAFF. For the CDR3, the DNA is TGTGCCAGTAGGGACAGGGGTACTGAAGCTTTCTTT.

The chain is built from TRBV9 and TRBJ1-3; no clear D. The V gene lost 0 bases and the J gene lost 0 bases, with 7 bases spanning the gap. CDR1 is SGDLS and CDR2 is YYNGEE in the germline V gene. This CDR3 is 15 amino acids long. The CDR3 loop is CASSVAHSSGNTIYF. For the CDR3, the DNA is TGTGCCAGCAGCGTAGCCCACAGCTCTGGAAACACCATATATTTT.

The rearrangement uses TRBV4-1 and TRBJ1-1; weak D call: TRBD1 (6 bases). Trimming left V 4 bases short and J 0 bases short, with 15 bases between. Germline lookup yields CDR1 MGHRA and CDR2 YSYEKL. This CDR3 is built from 16 residues. CDR3 amino acids: CASSPHAGTLNTEAFF. The CDR3, as DNA: TGCGCCAGCAGCCCCCACGCTGGGACATTGAACACTGAAGCTTTCTTT.

The chain recombines TRBV2 with TRBJ2-3; possibly TRBD2 for D (6 bases). V lost 8 bases and J lost 2, with 8 bases in between. This CDR3 is 12 amino acids long. The V gene's germline CDR1 is SNHLY and CDR2 FYNNEI. CDR3 amino acids: CASGGFTDTQYF. Here the CDR3 DNA reads TGTGCCAGCGGGGGGTTCACAGATACGCAGTATTTT.

The chain couples TRBV19 to TRBJ2-3, with 10 bases matching TRBD2. The ends lost 5 bases at V and 8 bases at J; junction bases unmatched: 13. The length of the CDR3 is 16 residues. Germline CDR1 and CDR2: LNHDA and SQIVND (reference sequence). CDR3 in DNA: TGTGCCAGTAGTCTGGAAACTAGCGGGACCAAGGGTACGCAGTATTTT. Translated: CASSLETSGTKGTQYF.

The rearrangement links TRBV29-1 to TRBJ1-4, with D possibly TRBD1 on 6 matching bases. Per the germline V gene, CDR1 is SQVTM and CDR2 is ANQGSEA. The CDR3 spans 13 residues. V was trimmed by 4 bases and J by 5 bases, leaving 11 bases between them. The CDR3 nucleotides read TGCAGCGTTGCGAGACAGGAGAATGAAAAACTGTTTTTT. Its protein product is CSVARQENEKLFF.

This rearrangement joins TRBV7-2 to TRBJ2-1; D is perhaps TRBD1 (6 bases). The germline V gene has CDR1 SGHTA and CDR2 FQGNSA. The CDR3 has 15 amino acids. V lost 2 bases and J lost 8, with 16 bases in between. The CDR3 region is CASSLQATKGDEQFF. The CDR3, as DNA: TGTGCCAGCAGCTTACAGGCTACCAAGGGGGATGAGCAGTTCTTC. Complete variable domain (other parts from reference TRBV7-2 and TRBJ2-1): GAGVSQSPSNKVTEKGKDVELRCDPISGHTALYWYRQSLGQGLEFLIYFQGNSAPDKSGLPSDRFSAERTGGSVSTLTIQRTQQEDSAVYLCASSLQATKGDEQFFGPGTRLTVL.

The chain uses TRBV5-1 and TRBJ1-6; a possible D gene is TRBD1 (5 bases). V dropped 5 bases and J dropped 7 bases, with 16 bases sitting between them. The CDR3 has 15 residues. Germline V gene sequence: CDR1 SGHRS, CDR2 YFSETQ. The CDR3 here is CASSVGDPQNSPLHF. CDR3 coding DNA: TGCGCCAGCAGTGTAGGGGATCCCCAAAATTCACCCCTCCACTTT.

Comment on this clone: Other DNA sequences within the sample encode an identical CDR3. This CDR3 reads CASSLDRDSPLHF. Written as DNA, the CDR3 is TGTGCCAGCAGCTTAGATCGGGATTCACCCCTCCACTTT. The chain combines TRBV7-2 with TRBJ1-6; D call uncertain. This CDR3 spans 13 amino acids. The germline CDR1 and CDR2 sequences are SGHTA and FQGNSA. The V end lost 1 base, the J end lost 8 bases, and 6 bases lay between the germline ends.

The chain joins TRBV4-3 to TRBJ2-4, with D maybe TRBD2 (6 bases). Germline V gives CDR1 LGHNA, CDR2 YSLEER. Trimming took 4 bases from V and 1 from J, leaving 14 bases between them. The CDR3 is 16 amino acids. In nucleotides, the CDR3 is TGCGCCAGCAGCCGCGGGATGCTCGACGCCAAAAACATTCAGTACTTC. Amino acid sequence: CASSRGMLDAKNIQYF.

This clone has a single count. The chain is built from TRBV6-6 and TRBJ1-5; TRBD1 is a possible D gene (6 bases). The germline CDR1 and CDR2 sequences are MNHNY and SVGAGI (reference sequence). The CDR3 runs 17 residues. V was shortened by 5 bases and J by 0 bases, with 17 bases between the two germline ends. CDR3 sequence: CASSRTGTSTSNQPQHF. The DNA for the CDR3 is TGTGCCAGCAGTCGTACCGGGACATCAACTAGCAATCAGCCCCAGCATTTT.